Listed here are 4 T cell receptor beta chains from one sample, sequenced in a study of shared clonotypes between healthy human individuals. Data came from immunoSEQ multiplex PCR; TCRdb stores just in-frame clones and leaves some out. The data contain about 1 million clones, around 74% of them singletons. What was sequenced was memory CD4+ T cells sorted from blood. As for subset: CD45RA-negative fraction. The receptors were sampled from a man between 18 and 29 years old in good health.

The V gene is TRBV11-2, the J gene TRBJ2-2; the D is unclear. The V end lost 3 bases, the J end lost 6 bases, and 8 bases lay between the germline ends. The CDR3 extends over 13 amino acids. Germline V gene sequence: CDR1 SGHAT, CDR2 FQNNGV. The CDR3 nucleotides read TGTGCCAGCAGCTTCGTCACGTCCGGGGAGCTGTTTTTT. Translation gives CASSFVTSGELFF.

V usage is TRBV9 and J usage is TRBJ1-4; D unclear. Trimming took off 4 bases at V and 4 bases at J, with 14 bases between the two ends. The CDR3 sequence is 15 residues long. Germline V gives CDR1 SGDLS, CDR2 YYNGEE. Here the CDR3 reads CASSPAPGYNEKLFF. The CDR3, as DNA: TGTGCCAGCAGCCCAGCCCCCGGGTATAATGAAAAACTGTTTTTT. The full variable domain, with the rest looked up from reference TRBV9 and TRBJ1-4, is DSGVTQTPKHLITATGQRVTLRCSPRSGDLSVYWYQQSLDQGLQFLIQYYNGEERAKGNILERFSAQQFPDLHSELNLSSLELGDSALYFCASSPAPGYNEKLFFGSGTQLSVL.

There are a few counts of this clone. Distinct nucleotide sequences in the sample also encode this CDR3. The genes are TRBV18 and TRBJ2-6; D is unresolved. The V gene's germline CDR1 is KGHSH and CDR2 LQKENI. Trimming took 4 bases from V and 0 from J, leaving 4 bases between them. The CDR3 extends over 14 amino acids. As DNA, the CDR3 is TGTGCCAGCTCACAGGGCTCTGGGGCCAACGTCCTGACTTTC. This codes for CASSQGSGANVLTF.

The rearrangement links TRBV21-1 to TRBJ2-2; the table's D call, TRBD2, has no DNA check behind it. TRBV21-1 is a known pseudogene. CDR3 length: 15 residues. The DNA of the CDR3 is TGTGCCCCTAAAACGGGATCTATGAACACCGGGGAGCTGTTTTTT. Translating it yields CAPKTGSMNTGELFF.